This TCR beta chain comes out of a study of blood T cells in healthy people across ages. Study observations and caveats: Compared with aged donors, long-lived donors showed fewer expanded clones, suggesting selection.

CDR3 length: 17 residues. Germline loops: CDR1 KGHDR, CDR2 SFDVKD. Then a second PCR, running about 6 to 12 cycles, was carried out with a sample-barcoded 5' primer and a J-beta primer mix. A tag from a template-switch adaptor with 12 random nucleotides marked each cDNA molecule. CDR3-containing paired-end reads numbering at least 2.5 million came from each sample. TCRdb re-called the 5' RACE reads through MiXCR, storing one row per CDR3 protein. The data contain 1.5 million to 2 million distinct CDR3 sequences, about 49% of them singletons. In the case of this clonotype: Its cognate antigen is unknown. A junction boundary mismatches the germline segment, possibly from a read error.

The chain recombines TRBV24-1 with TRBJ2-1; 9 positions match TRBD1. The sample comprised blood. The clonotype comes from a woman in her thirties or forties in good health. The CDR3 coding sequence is TGTGCCGCCAGTGACCGGACAGGGGTTAGGGGCTACAATGAGCAGTTCTTC. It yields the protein CAASDRTGVRGYNEQFF.